This T cell receptor beta chain was captured in a study of T cells in Graves' hyperthyroidism and ophthalmopathy. This clonotype was found many times. The V and J ends lost 2 bases and 8 bases, in that order; junction bases with no gene match: 7. Germline loops: CDR1 SGHNT, CDR2 YENEEA. The CDR3 is 15 residues long. The investigators amplified TCR beta CDR3 regions from RNA transcripts. First-round RT-PCR with HTBI primers amplified the TCR CDR3 region. A single record per CDR3 protein comes from TCRdb applying MiXCR to the multiplex PCR reads. Among 490,000 or so distinct CDR3 sequences listed, just under 20% were seen once.

Source material: blood. The chain employs TRBV11-3 and TRBJ2-1; 9 positions match TRBD1. The TCR was taken from a man aged 35-49 years with Graves' ophthalmopathy. The CDR3 DNA sequence: TGTGCCAGCAGCTTAAGAAGGACAGGGGTCGATGAGCAGTTCTTC. Its protein is CASSLRRTGVDEQFF.